This entry lists 26 T cell receptor beta chains sequenced from one sample in a study of T-cell memory formation after mild COVID-19. TCRdb re-called the 5' RACE reads through MiXCR, storing one row per CDR3 protein. The repertoire consists of 50,000 to 60,000 distinct CDR3 sequences, with 25% to 30% occurring once and the leading ten covering roughly 47%. Sequencing used PBMCs or a T cell subset sorted from them (not recorded which). These receptors originate from a man between 18 and 35 years old who had mild COVID-19 (a few samples of this study predate the infection). Cell type and time point are not known.

The rearrangement uses TRBV7-2 and TRBJ2-1, with 9 positions matching TRBD1. The CDR3 runs 17 residues. Losses at the gene ends were 1 base for V and 7 bases for J; bases not matched to a gene: 11. CDR1 is SGHTA and CDR2 is FQGNSA in the germline V gene. This CDR3 reads CASSLDRGLLLANEQFF. Here the CDR3 DNA reads TGTGCCAGCAGCTTAGACAGGGGGCTTCTGCTAGCGAATGAGCAGTTCTTC. Together with reference TRBV7-2 and TRBJ2-1, the CDR3 gives the full variable domain: GAGVSQSPSNKVTEKGKDVELRCDPISGHTALYWYRQSLGQGLEFLIYFQGNSAPDKSGLPSDRFSAERTGGSVSTLTIQRTQQEDSAVYLCASSLDRGLLLANEQFFGPGTRLTVL.

The chain employs TRBV29-1 and TRBJ1-1; possibly TRBD1 for D (6 bases). Germline loops: CDR1 SQVTM, CDR2 ANQGSEA. The CDR3 length is 13 residues. V shed 7 bases and J shed 0 bases, with 12 bases lying between them. CDR3 in amino acids: CSARGGVNTEAFF. The CDR3 nucleotides are TGCAGCGCCAGAGGGGGGGTGAACACTGAAGCTTTCTTT.

This clonotype was seen a handful of times. CDR3 DNA: TGTGCCAGCAGTTACGGGTCCTCTGGGGCCAACGTCCTGACTTTC. Translation gives CASSYGSSGANVLTF. The chain employs TRBV6-5 and TRBJ2-6; D unresolved. From germline, CDR1 is MNHEY and CDR2 SVGAGI. The CDR3 covers 15 residues. Deletions cut 2 bases from V and 0 bases from J, with 5 bases between.

There are a few counts of this clonotype. DNA for the CDR3: TGTGCCAGCAGCTCGACTAGCGGGGGGCCCCGGGATACGCAGTATTTT. The encoded protein is CASSSTSGGPRDTQYF. The genes are TRBV7-2 and TRBJ2-3; TRBD2 matches at 13 bases. V was clipped by 4 bases and J by 6 bases; unmatched bases: 7. Germline V gene data show CDR1 as SGHTA and CDR2 as FQGNSA. This CDR3 comprises 16 residues. The full variable domain, rest sourced from reference TRBV7-2 and TRBJ2-3, is GAGVSQSPSNKVTEKGKDVELRCDPISGHTALYWYRQSLGQGLEFLIYFQGNSAPDKSGLPSDRFSAERTGGSVSTLTIQRTQQEDSAVYLCASSSTSGGPRDTQYFGPGTRLTVL.

This clonotype was detected a few times. The chain couples TRBV9 to TRBJ2-3; TRBD2 agrees at 13 bases. The CDR3 has 17 residues. Germline V lookup: CDR1 SGDLS, CDR2 YYNGEE. Trimming cost V 7 bases and J 0 bases; bases outside gene matches: 8. The CDR3 sequence is CASGDGTSGASTDTQYF. As DNA, the CDR3 is TGTGCCAGCGGAGATGGGACTAGCGGGGCTAGCACAGATACGCAGTATTTT.

The rearrangement joins TRBV6-5 to TRBJ2-2; TRBD1 aligns across 8 bases. This CDR3 has 14 amino acids. The V and J ends lost 5 bases and 1 base, in that order; junction bases with no gene match: 0. Looked up from germline, CDR1 is MNHEY and CDR2 is SVGAGI. In DNA form, the CDR3 reads TGTGCCAGCAGTACAGGGGGGAACACCGGGGAGCTGTTTTTT. Translated: CASSTGGNTGELFF.

This clonotype was detected a few times. This chain links TRBV12-3 or TRBV12-4 with TRBJ2-3, with 9 bases matching TRBD1. J was trimmed by 2 bases and V by 10 bases; bases with no gene match: 4. The CDR3 has 13 amino acids. In DNA, the CDR3 is TGTGCCATACAGGGGGCCGTCACAGATACGCAGTATTTT. This sequence encodes CAIQGAVTDTQYF.

The V and J genes are TRBV25-1 and TRBJ2-7, with D possibly being TRBD2 (5 bases). V lost 3 bases and J lost 5, with 17 bases in between. CDR3 length: 15 amino acids. From germline, CDR1 is MGHDK and CDR2 SYGVNS. CDR3 coding DNA: TGTGCCAGCAGTGAGTCCCGCAGGTACGGGGACGAGCAGTACTTC. It encodes CASSESRRYGDEQYF.

CDR3 nucleotide sequence: TGTGCCAGCAGCCCCGGCGGGGGAAATTCACCCCTCCACTTT. It yields the protein CASSPGGGNSPLHF. The chain recombines TRBV7-3 with TRBJ1-6; D possibly corresponds to TRBD1 (5 bases). CDR1 and CDR2 from the germline V gene are SGHTA and FQGTGA. Trimming pared 5 bases from V and 7 bases from J, leaving 12 bases between. The CDR3 is made up of 14 amino acids.

V usage is TRBV7-9 and J usage is TRBJ2-2, with D hard to call. The CDR3 runs to 14 residues. V was clipped by 5 bases and J by 3 bases, with 10 bases between them. Germline V gives CDR1 SEHNR, CDR2 FQNEAQ (reference sequence). CDR3 nucleotide sequence: TGTGCCAGCAGCAGTACAACAGACACCGGGGAGCTGTTTTTT. The encoded protein is CASSSTTDTGELFF.

This clonotype was seen a few times. The genes are TRBV6-6 and TRBJ2-5; D unresolved. The ends were cut back, 3 bases at V and 0 bases at J, with 8 bases in the middle. The CDR3 contains 14 residues. Per germline, CDR1 MNHNY and CDR2 SVGAGI (reference sequence). Here the CDR3 DNA reads TGTGCCAGCAGTTATTTGGGAAACCAAGAGACCCAGTACTTC. Its protein product is CASSYLGNQETQYF.

This CDR3 reads CASGRHGGSTDTQYF. Written as DNA, the CDR3 is TGTGCTAGTGGTCGCCATGGGGGGAGCACAGATACGCAGTATTTT. The chain joins TRBV12-5 to TRBJ2-3; D possibly corresponds to TRBD2 (6 bases). Germline V gives CDR1 LGHNT, CDR2 FRNRAP. V lost 5 bases, J lost 0 bases, and 12 bases lay in between. This CDR3 is 15 amino acids long.

This clonotype was seen only a few times. V and J are TRBV14 and TRBJ1-2; D remains unclear. Per the germline V gene, CDR1 is SGHDN and CDR2 is FVKESK. This CDR3 has 14 residues. V was trimmed by 4 bases and J by 4 bases, leaving 13 bases between them. The CDR3 spells CASSPAGSPYGYTF. The CDR3 DNA follows: TGTGCCAGCAGCCCAGCGGGGTCTCCCTATGGCTACACCTTC. Full variable domain (outside the CDR3, taken from reference TRBV14 and TRBJ1-2): EAGVTQFPSHSVIEKGQTVTLRCDPISGHDNLYWYRRVMGKEIKFLLHFVKESKQDESGMPNNRFLAERTGGTYSTLKVQPAELEDSGVYFCASSPAGSPYGYTFGSGTRLTVV.

A few counts support this clonotype. The chain uses TRBV5-1 and TRBJ1-1; a weak D match, TRBD1 (5 bases). Per germline, CDR1 SGHRS and CDR2 YFSETQ. With 1 base removed from V and 9 bases from J, the gap between germline ends came to 16 bases. This CDR3 is built from 14 residues. The CDR3 reads CASSLMDPTDQAFF. The CDR3, as DNA: TGCGCCAGCAGCTTGATGGACCCGACAGACCAAGCTTTCTTT. The full variable domain, rest sourced from reference TRBV5-1 and TRBJ1-1, is KAGVTQTPRYLIKTRGQQVTLSCSPISGHRSVSWYQQTPGQGLQFLFEYFSETQRNKGNFPGRFSGRQFSNSRSEMNVSTLELGDSALYLCASSLMDPTDQAFFGQGTRLTVV.

This clonotype occurred a few times. This chain uses TRBV28 with TRBJ1-1; maybe TRBD1 (6 bases). The CDR3 sequence is 12 residues long. V was pared by 6 bases and J by 4 bases, with 9 bases between. Germline V lookup: CDR1 MDHEN, CDR2 SYDVKM. This chain's CDR3 is CASRSGATEAFF. The CDR3, as DNA: TGTGCCAGCAGATCAGGGGCCACTGAAGCTTTCTTT. Full variable domain (remainder filled in from reference TRBV28 and TRBJ1-1): DVKVTQSSRYLVKRTGEKVFLECVQDMDHENMFWYRQDPGLGLRLIYFSYDVKMKEKGDIPEGYSVSREKKERFSLILESASTNQTSMYLCASRSGATEAFFGQGTRLTVV.

The J gene is TRBJ2-7, the V gene TRBV27, with D unclear. The CDR3 contains 10 residues. CDR1 and CDR2 from the germline V gene are MNHEY and SMNVEV (reference sequence). Between the trimmed V and J ends, which lost 5 bases and 5 bases, there was a span of 4 bases. The CDR3 coding sequence is TGTGCCAGCAGTCTCGACGAGCAGTACGTC. As protein: CASSLDEQYV.

At least ten counts were recorded for this clonotype. The gene calls are TRBV27 and TRBJ2-7, with D tentatively TRBD2 (6 bases). This CDR3 comprises 13 residues. The germline V and J ends were trimmed by 5 bases and 2 bases, with 10 bases remaining between them. CDR1 MNHEY and CDR2 SMNVEV come from the germline V gene (reference sequence). The CDR3 nucleotides are TGTGCCAGCAGTCCCTCGGGGGCCTACGAGCAGTACGTC. Protein sequence: CASSPSGAYEQYV.

The chain joins TRBV20-1 to TRBJ2-7, with D perhaps TRBD1 (5 bases). V lost 1 base, J lost 7 bases, and 11 bases lay in between. CDR3 size: 12 residues. Germline assignment: CDR1 DFQATT and CDR2 SNEGSKA (reference sequence). The CDR3 coding sequence is TGCAGTGCTAGAGGCTCAGGGCGTGAGCAGTACTTC. As protein: CSARGSGREQYF.

The chain employs TRBV6-2 or TRBV6-3 and TRBJ2-2; 8 nucleotides line up with TRBD1. Trimming removed 2 bases from V and 4 bases from J; junction bases left unmatched: 9. Germline CDR1 MNHEY, CDR2 SVGEGT. The CDR3 is made up of 17 amino acids. The CDR3 bases are TGTGCCAGCAGTTACCCCCTCTCAGGGGGCACCACCGGGGAGCTGTTTTTT. Translating it yields CASSYPLSGGTTGELFF.

The chain employs TRBV2 and TRBJ2-3; TRBD2 matches 10 bases. Losses at the gene ends were 4 bases for V and 0 bases for J; bases not matched to a gene: 10. Germline CDR1 reads SNHLY; CDR2 reads FYNNEI. The CDR3 is 18 residues long. The CDR3 sequence is CASSAALAGATSTDTQYF. The DNA of the CDR3 is TGTGCCAGCAGTGCTGCGCTAGCGGGGGCCACTAGCACAGATACGCAGTATTTT.

The chain is built from TRBV29-1 and TRBJ2-3, with 7 bases that match TRBD1. V was clipped by 4 bases and J by 0 bases; unmatched bases: 4. Germline V gene data show CDR1 as SQVTM and CDR2 as ANQGSEA. The CDR3 sequence is 14 residues long. The CDR3 loop is CSVATGASTDTQYF. CDR3 sequence (DNA): TGCAGCGTTGCAACAGGGGCTAGCACAGATACGCAGTATTTT.

The genes are TRBV20-1 and TRBJ2-2; 9 nucleotides agree with TRBD2. The CDR3 sequence is 18 residues long. The germline CDR1 and CDR2 sequences are DFQATT and SNEGSKA (reference sequence). V shed 3 bases and J 2 bases; nucleotides not matched to a gene: 13. Here the CDR3 DNA reads TGCAGTGCTAGCGATATCCAGCTAGCGGGGTTAAACACCGGGGAGCTGTTTTTT. It translates to CSASDIQLAGLNTGELFF.

This chain uses TRBV9 with TRBJ1-1; TRBD1 matches at 7 bases. This CDR3 is 15 amino acids long. Germline CDR1 is SGDLS and CDR2 is YYNGEE. Trimming cost V 4 bases and J 0 bases; bases outside gene matches: 6. CDR3 bases: TGTGCCAGCAGCCCACGGGACAGCTTGAACACTGAAGCTTTCTTT. Translated, it gives CASSPRDSLNTEAFF.

The chain combines TRBV12-3 or TRBV12-4 with TRBJ1-1; no definite D call. Between the trimmed V and J ends, which lost 3 bases and 3 bases, there was a span of 14 bases. This CDR3 spans 15 amino acids. The chain's CDR3 is CASSFLLGEDTEAFF. The CDR3 bases are TGTGCCAGCAGTTTCCTCCTTGGGGAGGACACTGAAGCTTTCTTT.

This chain uses TRBV27 with TRBJ2-7; TRBD2 aligns across 11 bases. V gave up 5 bases and J gave up 2 bases; unmatched junction bases: 8. There are 16 residues in the CDR3. The V gene's germline CDR1 is MNHEY and CDR2 SMNVEV (reference sequence). The CDR3 protein is CASSPTRGLAAYEQYF. The CDR3 DNA is TGTGCCAGCAGTCCGACGAGGGGACTAGCGGCCTACGAGCAGTACTTC.

This clonotype was observed a few times. The chain carries TRBV6-5 and TRBJ1-1, with 11 bases identical to TRBD1. The CDR3 is made up of 15 amino acids. Germline loops: CDR1 MNHEY, CDR2 SVGAGI. V lost 2 bases, J lost 5 bases, and 4 bases stayed unmatched. CDR3 sequence (DNA): TGTGCCAGCAGTTACGGGACAGGGGGGAGAACTGAAGCTTTCTTT. The encoded protein is CASSYGTGGRTEAFF.